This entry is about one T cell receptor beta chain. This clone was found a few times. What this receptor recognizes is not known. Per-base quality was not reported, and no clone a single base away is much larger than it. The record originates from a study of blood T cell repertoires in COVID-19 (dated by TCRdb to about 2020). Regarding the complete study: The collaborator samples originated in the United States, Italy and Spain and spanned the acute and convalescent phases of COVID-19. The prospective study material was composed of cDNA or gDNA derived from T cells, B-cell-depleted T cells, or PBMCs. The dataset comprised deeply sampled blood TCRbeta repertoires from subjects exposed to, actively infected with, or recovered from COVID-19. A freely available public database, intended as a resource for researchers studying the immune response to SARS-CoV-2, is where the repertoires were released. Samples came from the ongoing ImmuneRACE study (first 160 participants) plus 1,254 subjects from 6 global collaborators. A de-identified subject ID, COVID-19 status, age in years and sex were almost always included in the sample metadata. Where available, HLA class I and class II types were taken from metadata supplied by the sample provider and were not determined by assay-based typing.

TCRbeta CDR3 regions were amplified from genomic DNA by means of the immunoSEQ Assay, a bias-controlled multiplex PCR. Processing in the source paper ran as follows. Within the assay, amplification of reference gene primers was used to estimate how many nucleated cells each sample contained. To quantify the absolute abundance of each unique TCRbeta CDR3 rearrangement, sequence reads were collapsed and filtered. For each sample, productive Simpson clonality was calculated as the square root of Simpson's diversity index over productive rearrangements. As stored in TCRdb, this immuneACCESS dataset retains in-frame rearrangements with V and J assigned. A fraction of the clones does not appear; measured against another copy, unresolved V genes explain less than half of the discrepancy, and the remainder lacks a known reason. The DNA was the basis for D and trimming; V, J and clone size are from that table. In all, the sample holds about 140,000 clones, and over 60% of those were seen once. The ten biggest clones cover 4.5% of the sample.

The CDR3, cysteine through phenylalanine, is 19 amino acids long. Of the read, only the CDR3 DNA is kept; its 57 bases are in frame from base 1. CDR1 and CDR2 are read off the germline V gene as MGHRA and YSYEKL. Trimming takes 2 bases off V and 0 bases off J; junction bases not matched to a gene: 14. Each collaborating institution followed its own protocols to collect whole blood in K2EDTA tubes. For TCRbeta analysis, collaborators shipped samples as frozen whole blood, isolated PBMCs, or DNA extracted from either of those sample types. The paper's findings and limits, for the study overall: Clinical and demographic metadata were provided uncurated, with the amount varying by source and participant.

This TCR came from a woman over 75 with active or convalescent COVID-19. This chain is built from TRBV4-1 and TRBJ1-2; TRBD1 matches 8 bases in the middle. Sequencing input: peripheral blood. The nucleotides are TGCGCCAGCAGCCAACCAGGACAGGGATCGAATGTGGCTAACTATGGCTACACCTTC. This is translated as CASSQPGQGSNVANYGYTF.